The rows below give T cell receptor beta chains drawn from one sample of a study of T cells after yellow fever vaccination. Using its own MiXCR run on the 5' RACE reads, TCRdb lists one record per CDR3 protein. The sample has a few hundred thousand distinct CDR3 sequences, more than 8.5% seen once. Source: PBMCs, taken on the day of the first yellow fever vaccination. The receptor set was obtained from a young man who received the YFV17D yellow fever vaccine. Both conserved end residues are part of each CDR3. Fields, in order: CDR3 DNA, CDR3 protein, V gene, J gene, clone size, CDR3 length, D gene. D genes are given only for firm matches. Rows give clone size only sometimes, using once, few, many, or a class for an expanded clone.

cdr3_nt: TGTGCCAGCAGTTTATCGGGGGGGGATTTCAGTGAGCAGTTCTTC
cdr3_aa: CASSLSGGDFSEQFF
v_call: TRBV12-3/TRBV12-4
j_call: TRBJ2-1
clone_size: few
cdr3_length: 15
d_call: TRBD2

cdr3_nt: TGTGCCAGCAGCTTAGAAAGGTCCACCGGGGAGCTGTTTTTT
cdr3_aa: CASSLERSTGELFF
v_call: TRBV11-2
j_call: TRBJ2-2
clone_size: few
cdr3_length: 14
d_call: -

cdr3_nt: TGCGCCAGCAGCCACCGTTCTCTCGGGGGGCGCCGTGAAAAACTGTTTTTT
cdr3_aa: CASSHRSLGGRREKLFF
v_call: TRBV4-3
j_call: TRBJ1-4
clone_size: few
cdr3_length: 17
d_call: -

cdr3_nt: TGTGCCAGCAGCTCCGGACAGGGGGCATTAGGAGGCTACACCTTC
cdr3_aa: CASSSGQGALGGYTF
v_call: TRBV6-1
j_call: TRBJ1-2
clone_size: few
cdr3_length: 15
d_call: TRBD1

cdr3_nt: TGCAGTGCTAACGACAGGACAACTGAAGCTTTCTTT
cdr3_aa: CSANDRTTEAFF
v_call: TRBV20-1
j_call: TRBJ1-1
clone_size: few
cdr3_length: 12
d_call: -

cdr3_nt: TGTGCCAGCAGCTTAGCCGTAGCGGGGGGGCTACGGACCGGGGAGCTGTTTTTT
cdr3_aa: CASSLAVAGGLRTGELFF
v_call: TRBV11-1
j_call: TRBJ2-2
clone_size: -
cdr3_length: 18
d_call: TRBD2

cdr3_nt: TGCAGCGTTGAGGGGGCTGGTGGCTACACCTTC
cdr3_aa: CSVEGAGGYTF
v_call: TRBV29-1
j_call: TRBJ1-2
clone_size: -
cdr3_length: 11
d_call: -

cdr3_nt: TGCGCCAGCAGCCAAGCGGGACAGCCTAACTATGGCTACACCTTC
cdr3_aa: CASSQAGQPNYGYTF
v_call: TRBV4-1
j_call: TRBJ1-2
clone_size: -
cdr3_length: 15
d_call: TRBD1

cdr3_nt: TGTGCCAGCACCGAATATTCTAACTATGGCTACACCTTC
cdr3_aa: CASTEYSNYGYTF
v_call: TRBV28
j_call: TRBJ1-2
clone_size: few
cdr3_length: 13
d_call: -

cdr3_nt: TGCAGTGCTAGAGCCCGGGGTGAAGCTTTCTTT
cdr3_aa: CSARARGEAFF
v_call: TRBV20-1
j_call: TRBJ1-1
clone_size: -
cdr3_length: 11
d_call: -

cdr3_nt: TGCGCCAGCAGCCAAGAAAGACACAGCCTGAATCAGCCCCAGCATTTT
cdr3_aa: CASSQERHSLNQPQHF
v_call: TRBV4-3
j_call: TRBJ1-5
clone_size: few
cdr3_length: 16
d_call: -

cdr3_nt: TGTGCCAGCAGCTCATCCGGGACAGGTCCGGGGGAGCAGTACTTC
cdr3_aa: CASSSSGTGPGEQYF
v_call: TRBV7-9
j_call: TRBJ2-7
clone_size: -
cdr3_length: 15
d_call: TRBD1

cdr3_nt: TGCAGCGTTCGGGACAGCTCCAATTCACCCCTCCACTTT
cdr3_aa: CSVRDSSNSPLHF
v_call: TRBV29-1
j_call: TRBJ1-6
clone_size: -
cdr3_length: 13
d_call: TRBD1

cdr3_nt: TGCAGTGCTCCGGACAGGGGTTACAATGAGCAGTTCTTC
cdr3_aa: CSAPDRGYNEQFF
v_call: TRBV20-1
j_call: TRBJ2-1
clone_size: few
cdr3_length: 13
d_call: TRBD1

cdr3_nt: TGTGCCAGCGGTAGGGGGGAAGGGGAGACCCAGTACTTC
cdr3_aa: CASGRGEGETQYF
v_call: TRBV12-3/TRBV12-4
j_call: TRBJ2-5
clone_size: many
cdr3_length: 13
d_call: -

cdr3_nt: TGCAGTGCTAGAGATCACAGCGGGGGGTCCACCGGGGAGCTGTTTTTT
cdr3_aa: CSARDHSGGSTGELFF
v_call: TRBV20-1
j_call: TRBJ2-2
clone_size: -
cdr3_length: 16
d_call: TRBD2

cdr3_nt: TGCGCCAGCAGCCAAGGTCCGACTGCCTACGAGCAGTACTTC
cdr3_aa: CASSQGPTAYEQYF
v_call: TRBV4-3
j_call: TRBJ2-7
clone_size: -
cdr3_length: 14
d_call: -

cdr3_nt: TGTGCCAGCAGTGTGGAATCCGGGGCCAACGTCCTGACTTTC
cdr3_aa: CASSVESGANVLTF
v_call: TRBV11-3
j_call: TRBJ2-6
clone_size: many
cdr3_length: 14
d_call: -

cdr3_nt: TGCAGCGCCGCGGAGGGTTTGGGGTACACCTTC
cdr3_aa: CSAAEGLGYTF
v_call: TRBV29-1
j_call: TRBJ1-2
clone_size: few
cdr3_length: 11
d_call: -

cdr3_nt: TGTGCCAGCAGCTTGGATCAGGGCAGGAACATTCAGTACTTC
cdr3_aa: CASSLDQGRNIQYF
v_call: TRBV5-5
j_call: TRBJ2-4
clone_size: -
cdr3_length: 14
d_call: -

cdr3_nt: TGTGCCAGCAGCTTAGGATCGGATAATTCACCCCTCCACTTT
cdr3_aa: CASSLGSDNSPLHF
v_call: TRBV7-9
j_call: TRBJ1-6
clone_size: many
cdr3_length: 14
d_call: -

cdr3_nt: TGCGCCAGCAGCGCGAAGCGGGGGCCGTGGGGGGAGCTGTTTTTT
cdr3_aa: CASSAKRGPWGELFF
v_call: TRBV4-3
j_call: TRBJ2-2
clone_size: many
cdr3_length: 15
d_call: TRBD2

cdr3_nt: TGTGCCAGCAGCCAAACTAGCGGGGGCTTTACAGATACGCAGTATTTT
cdr3_aa: CASSQTSGGFTDTQYF
v_call: TRBV4-2
j_call: TRBJ2-3
clone_size: -
cdr3_length: 16
d_call: TRBD2

cdr3_nt: TGTGCCAGTAGTATGGGTGGTGCGCGTAGCACAGATACGCAGTATTTT
cdr3_aa: CASSMGGARSTDTQYF
v_call: TRBV19
j_call: TRBJ2-3
clone_size: -
cdr3_length: 16
d_call: -

cdr3_nt: TGTGCCAGCAGCGACCGGGAGATCTATGGCTACACCTTC
cdr3_aa: CASSDREIYGYTF
v_call: TRBV6-6
j_call: TRBJ1-2
clone_size: many
cdr3_length: 13
d_call: -

cdr3_nt: TGCGCCAGCAGTGATGCTGGGGAAAACACTGAAGCTTTCTTT
cdr3_aa: CASSDAGENTEAFF
v_call: TRBV10-2
j_call: TRBJ1-1
clone_size: -
cdr3_length: 14
d_call: -

cdr3_nt: TGTGCCAGCAGCTTAGCGCGGGCGTCCGGGGAGCTGTTTTTT
cdr3_aa: CASSLARASGELFF
v_call: TRBV7-9
j_call: TRBJ2-2
clone_size: -
cdr3_length: 14
d_call: -

cdr3_nt: TGTGCCAGCTCACGGGCAGATACCTATGGCTACACCTTC
cdr3_aa: CASSRADTYGYTF
v_call: TRBV18
j_call: TRBJ1-2
clone_size: few
cdr3_length: 13
d_call: -

cdr3_nt: TGTGCCAGCAGCTTACTGTATGGGCAGGGAAACACCGGGGAGCTGTTTTTT
cdr3_aa: CASSLLYGQGNTGELFF
v_call: TRBV7-6
j_call: TRBJ2-2
clone_size: -
cdr3_length: 17
d_call: -

cdr3_nt: TGTGCCAGCAGTCGGGGACAGAGCAATCAGCCCCAGCATTTT
cdr3_aa: CASSRGQSNQPQHF
v_call: TRBV25-1
j_call: TRBJ1-5
clone_size: few
cdr3_length: 14
d_call: TRBD1

cdr3_nt: TGCAGTGCTTACTACAATACGCAGTATTTT
cdr3_aa: CSAYYNTQYF
v_call: TRBV20-1
j_call: TRBJ2-3
clone_size: few
cdr3_length: 10
d_call: -

cdr3_nt: TGTGCCAGCAGCACCCGACAGTCGGGGCAGCCCCAGCATTTT
cdr3_aa: CASSTRQSGQPQHF
v_call: TRBV5-5
j_call: TRBJ1-5
clone_size: few
cdr3_length: 14
d_call: -

cdr3_nt: TGCGCCAGCAGCTTGCGGGGGGCGAACACTGAAGCTTTCTTT
cdr3_aa: CASSLRGANTEAFF
v_call: TRBV5-1
j_call: TRBJ1-1
clone_size: -
cdr3_length: 14
d_call: -

cdr3_nt: TGTGCCAGCAGCTCGGACAGCCGATTAGATACGCAGTATTTT
cdr3_aa: CASSSDSRLDTQYF
v_call: TRBV11-2
j_call: TRBJ2-3
clone_size: -
cdr3_length: 14
d_call: -

cdr3_nt: TGTGCCAGCAGTGTGGAGGGGAATCAGCCCCAGCATTTT
cdr3_aa: CASSVEGNQPQHF
v_call: TRBV2
j_call: TRBJ1-5
clone_size: -
cdr3_length: 13
d_call: -

cdr3_nt: TGCAGTGCTCGCCGCCGGCAGGGGGGGTCCAATGAGCAGTTCTTC
cdr3_aa: CSARRRQGGSNEQFF
v_call: TRBV20-1
j_call: TRBJ2-1
clone_size: few
cdr3_length: 15
d_call: -

cdr3_nt: TGTGCCAGCTCAATAGACAGACCCTCTGGGGCCAACGTCCTGACTTTC
cdr3_aa: CASSIDRPSGANVLTF
v_call: TRBV18
j_call: TRBJ2-6
clone_size: few
cdr3_length: 16
d_call: -

cdr3_nt: TGTGCCAGCCGACTGGGCGGGGGGGCTTCCTACAATGAGCAGTTCTTC
cdr3_aa: CASRLGGGASYNEQFF
v_call: TRBV27
j_call: TRBJ2-1
clone_size: -
cdr3_length: 16
d_call: TRBD2

cdr3_nt: TGTGCCAGCATTGCCCAGGCCCTCGAAACAGATACGCAGTATTTT
cdr3_aa: CASIAQALETDTQYF
v_call: TRBV2
j_call: TRBJ2-3
clone_size: -
cdr3_length: 15
d_call: -

cdr3_nt: TGCAGCGTCGAAACAGGGATTAACACTGAAGCTTTCTTT
cdr3_aa: CSVETGINTEAFF
v_call: TRBV29-1
j_call: TRBJ1-1
clone_size: -
cdr3_length: 13
d_call: -

cdr3_nt: TGCGCCAGCAGCTTGGATCGGGCGGTCTATGGCTACACCTTC
cdr3_aa: CASSLDRAVYGYTF
v_call: TRBV5-1
j_call: TRBJ1-2
clone_size: few
cdr3_length: 14
d_call: -

cdr3_nt: TGCAGCGTCCGGGACAGCGCGGCGCCCCAGCATTTT
cdr3_aa: CSVRDSAAPQHF
v_call: TRBV29-1
j_call: TRBJ1-5
clone_size: many
cdr3_length: 12
d_call: TRBD1

cdr3_nt: TGTGCCAGCAGTCCCAAACAGACAGGTCTCGCATCTAGAGCTTTCTTT
cdr3_aa: CASSPKQTGLASRAFF
v_call: TRBV28
j_call: TRBJ1-1
clone_size: -
cdr3_length: 16
d_call: -

cdr3_nt: TGTGCCAGCAGCCAAGACAGGATGTATGGCTACACCTTC
cdr3_aa: CASSQDRMYGYTF
v_call: TRBV3-1
j_call: TRBJ1-2
clone_size: few
cdr3_length: 13
d_call: -

cdr3_nt: TGCGCCAGCAGTGGATATTTAGCGGGGCGAAGCTCCTACGAGCAGTACTTC
cdr3_aa: CASSGYLAGRSSYEQYF
v_call: TRBV10-2
j_call: TRBJ2-7
clone_size: -
cdr3_length: 17
d_call: TRBD2

cdr3_nt: TGTGCCACCAAAACCGGGACAGGGTGGGGGAGCAATCAGCCCCAGCATTTT
cdr3_aa: CATKTGTGWGSNQPQHF
v_call: TRBV19
j_call: TRBJ1-5
clone_size: -
cdr3_length: 17
d_call: TRBD1

cdr3_nt: TGCGCCAGCAGCTTTACAGGGCGAAGCTCCTATAATTCACCCCTCCACTTT
cdr3_aa: CASSFTGRSSYNSPLHF
v_call: TRBV5-1
j_call: TRBJ1-6
clone_size: few
cdr3_length: 17
d_call: -

cdr3_nt: TGTGCCAGCAGCCTCGGGGGTCGGCGTGAGCAGTTCTTC
cdr3_aa: CASSLGGRREQFF
v_call: TRBV6-1
j_call: TRBJ2-1
clone_size: few
cdr3_length: 13
d_call: -

cdr3_nt: TGTGCCAGTAGTACCCCGTCCTATACTGAAGCTTTCTTT
cdr3_aa: CASSTPSYTEAFF
v_call: TRBV19
j_call: TRBJ1-1
clone_size: -
cdr3_length: 13
d_call: -

cdr3_nt: TGTGCCAGCAGGGCAGGGTTTGGGCGAGTCTCACCCCTCCACTTT
cdr3_aa: CASRAGFGRVSPLHF
v_call: TRBV27
j_call: TRBJ1-6
clone_size: few
cdr3_length: 15
d_call: -

cdr3_nt: TGTGCCACCAGCAGAGACCCCTCTAGCGGGGGGGCGTCCTACAATGAGCAGTTCTTC
cdr3_aa: CATSRDPSSGGASYNEQFF
v_call: TRBV15
j_call: TRBJ2-1
clone_size: -
cdr3_length: 19
d_call: TRBD2

cdr3_nt: TGTGCCAGCAGTTTTGTAGGGACGTGGGAAAGAACCTCTGGAAACACCATATATTTT
cdr3_aa: CASSFVGTWERTSGNTIYF
v_call: TRBV28
j_call: TRBJ1-3
clone_size: many
cdr3_length: 19
d_call: -

cdr3_nt: TGTGCCAGCAGCTTAGGACGGAGCGGGGAGCTGTTTTTT
cdr3_aa: CASSLGRSGELFF
v_call: TRBV11-2
j_call: TRBJ2-2
clone_size: few
cdr3_length: 13
d_call: -

cdr3_nt: TGTGCCAGCAGCTCACCGACTAGCGCGGTAAATGAGCAGTTCTTC
cdr3_aa: CASSSPTSAVNEQFF
v_call: TRBV7-3
j_call: TRBJ2-1
clone_size: few
cdr3_length: 15
d_call: TRBD2

cdr3_nt: TGTGCCAGCAGCTTAGGGGGGGGGAGTTGGCAAGGTAACTTCGGCGGCACTGAAGCTTTCTTT
cdr3_aa: CASSLGGGSWQGNFGGTEAFF
v_call: TRBV11-1
j_call: TRBJ1-1
clone_size: -
cdr3_length: 21
d_call: -

cdr3_nt: TGTGCCAGCATTGGGGACAGGGGAAATGGCTACACCTTC
cdr3_aa: CASIGDRGNGYTF
v_call: TRBV9
j_call: TRBJ1-2
clone_size: -
cdr3_length: 13
d_call: TRBD1

cdr3_nt: TGCAGTGCACTAGCCTCCACAGATACGCAGTATTTT
cdr3_aa: CSALASTDTQYF
v_call: TRBV20-1
j_call: TRBJ2-3
clone_size: few
cdr3_length: 12
d_call: -